The rows below give T cell receptor beta chains drawn from one sample of a study of vaccination and CD4 T cells after COVID-19. Antigens of these TCRs are unknown. One entry per CDR3 protein results from TCRdb running MiXCR on the PCR reads. This sample has some 15,000 distinct CDR3 sequences, with 53% found just once. Sequencing was done on a sample of CD4+ T cells from blood, cultured in vitro. The receptors shown here come from a human donor who had recovered from COVID-19. CDR3s include the opening cysteine and the closing phenylalanine or tryptophan. D genes are given only for firm matches. Rows may omit the clone size; those that give it use once, few, many or a size class.

v_gene: TRBV7-2; d_gene: -; abundance: -; j_gene: TRBJ2-3; len: 18; CDR3nt: TGTGCCAGCAGCTTAGCCCAAAACCGCAGGGTGTATTCAGATACGCAGTATTTT; CDR3aa: CASSLAQNRRVYSDTQYF
v_gene: TRBV6-2/TRBV6-3; d_gene: -; abundance: few; j_gene: TRBJ1-2; len: 13; CDR3nt: TGTGCCAGCAGCCCGACCACAGCTCGTGGCTACACCTTC; CDR3aa: CASSPTTARGYTF
v_gene: TRBV20-1; d_gene: -; abundance: -; j_gene: TRBJ2-1; len: 15; CDR3nt: TGCAGTGCTAGCGATGGGACGTTCAACTACAATGAGCAGTTCTTC; CDR3aa: CSASDGTFNYNEQFF
v_gene: TRBV2; d_gene: TRBD2; abundance: -; j_gene: TRBJ2-3; len: 15; CDR3nt: TGTGCCAGCACCCCGGGACTAGCGGGAGTTCATACGCAGTATTTT; CDR3aa: CASTPGLAGVHTQYF
v_gene: TRBV6-1; d_gene: -; abundance: -; j_gene: TRBJ1-5; len: 15; CDR3nt: TGTGCCAGCAGCTCCCCGGGCGAGGTCAATCAGCCCCAGCATTTT; CDR3aa: CASSSPGEVNQPQHF
v_gene: TRBV20-1; d_gene: -; abundance: -; j_gene: TRBJ2-1; len: 15; CDR3nt: TGCAGTGCTAGCTCCCGGGACCGACTTTACAATGAGCAGTTCTTC; CDR3aa: CSASSRDRLYNEQFF
v_gene: TRBV6-1; d_gene: -; abundance: -; j_gene: TRBJ1-5; len: 14; CDR3nt: TGTGCCAGCAGGAAGGGGGGTAGCAATCAGCCCCAGCATTTT; CDR3aa: CASRKGGSNQPQHF
v_gene: TRBV20-1; d_gene: -; abundance: -; j_gene: TRBJ1-1; len: 12; CDR3nt: TGCAGTGCCCTAGGGGGGGACACTGAAGCTTTCTTT; CDR3aa: CSALGGDTEAFF
v_gene: TRBV20-1; d_gene: -; abundance: -; j_gene: TRBJ2-7; len: 13; CDR3nt: TGCAGTGCTAGAGACGGGAGCTCCTACGAGCAGTACTTC; CDR3aa: CSARDGSSYEQYF
v_gene: TRBV27; d_gene: -; abundance: -; j_gene: TRBJ1-1; len: 14; CDR3nt: TGTGCCAGCAGGCTCTCCTTCGTGAACACTGAAGCTTTCTTT; CDR3aa: CASRLSFVNTEAFF
v_gene: TRBV2; d_gene: -; abundance: -; j_gene: TRBJ2-3; len: 14; CDR3nt: TGTGCCAGCATTATCGGACTCAGCACAGATACGCAGTATTTT; CDR3aa: CASIIGLSTDTQYF
v_gene: TRBV12-5; d_gene: TRBD1; abundance: once; j_gene: TRBJ2-5; len: 14; CDR3nt: TGTGCTAGTGCCAGAGGGACAGCGGAAGAGACCCAGTACTTC; CDR3aa: CASARGTAEETQYF
v_gene: TRBV19; d_gene: TRBD2; abundance: -; j_gene: TRBJ2-2; len: 17; CDR3nt: TGTGCCAGTATCAAGACTAGCGGGAGGGTTCCCACCGGGGAGCTGTTTTTT; CDR3aa: CASIKTSGRVPTGELFF
v_gene: TRBV12-3/TRBV12-4; d_gene: -; abundance: once; j_gene: TRBJ1-1; len: 13; CDR3nt: TGTGCCAGCAGTTTAGGCCGAAACACTGAAGCTTTCTTT; CDR3aa: CASSLGRNTEAFF
v_gene: TRBV5-1; d_gene: -; abundance: -; j_gene: TRBJ2-1; len: 15; CDR3nt: TGCGCCAGCTCAACAACTAGCCCCTCATACAATGAGCAGTTCTTC; CDR3aa: CASSTTSPSYNEQFF
v_gene: TRBV20-1; d_gene: -; abundance: -; j_gene: TRBJ1-1; len: 15; CDR3nt: TGCAGTGTCACAACCTGGGTCAGTCGAAACACTGAAGCTTTCTTT; CDR3aa: CSVTTWVSRNTEAFF
v_gene: TRBV5-4; d_gene: -; abundance: -; j_gene: TRBJ2-5; len: 13; CDR3nt: TGTGCCAGCAGCGCGACAGGTCGTGAGACCCAGTACTTC; CDR3aa: CASSATGRETQYF
v_gene: TRBV28; d_gene: -; abundance: -; j_gene: TRBJ1-3; len: 15; CDR3nt: TGTGCCAGCAATCCTGGACAGATCTCTGGAAACACCATATATTTT; CDR3aa: CASNPGQISGNTIYF
v_gene: TRBV12-3/TRBV12-4; d_gene: -; abundance: -; j_gene: TRBJ1-5; len: 15; CDR3nt: TGTGCCAGCAGTTTAGAGGGGGGTCGGAATCAGCCCCAGCATTTT; CDR3aa: CASSLEGGRNQPQHF
v_gene: TRBV5-1; d_gene: -; abundance: few; j_gene: TRBJ1-5; len: 15; CDR3nt: TGCGCCAGCAGCTTGGATGGCCAGGGAAATCAGCCCCAGCATTTT; CDR3aa: CASSLDGQGNQPQHF
v_gene: TRBV6-5; d_gene: TRBD2; abundance: -; j_gene: TRBJ2-5; len: 18; CDR3nt: TGTGCCAGCAGTTACTCGAGTTTCCCGGGCGGGAGCGTAGGGACCCAGTACTTC; CDR3aa: CASSYSSFPGGSVGTQYF
v_gene: TRBV4-3; d_gene: -; abundance: -; j_gene: TRBJ1-1; len: 15; CDR3nt: TGCGCCAGCAGCCAACTGGGCGGGACTTTCGCTGAAGCTTTCTTT; CDR3aa: CASSQLGGTFAEAFF
v_gene: TRBV5-4; d_gene: TRBD2; abundance: -; j_gene: TRBJ2-7; len: 17; CDR3nt: TGTGCCAGCAGCTTCGGTTTCTCGACGGGGGAGGGTTACGAGCAGTACTTC; CDR3aa: CASSFGFSTGEGYEQYF
v_gene: TRBV18; d_gene: -; abundance: -; j_gene: TRBJ1-5; len: 12; CDR3nt: TGTGCCAGCTCAACTCAGGGCAAGCCCCAGCATTTT; CDR3aa: CASSTQGKPQHF
v_gene: TRBV20-1; d_gene: TRBD1; abundance: few; j_gene: TRBJ2-3; len: 15; CDR3nt: TGCAGTGCTAGAGTTCAGGGGGAGTTTCAAGATACGCAGTATTTT; CDR3aa: CSARVQGEFQDTQYF
v_gene: TRBV5-1; d_gene: -; abundance: -; j_gene: TRBJ2-7; len: 12; CDR3nt: TGCGCCAGCAAGGCAGGGCTGAACGAGCAGTACTTC; CDR3aa: CASKAGLNEQYF
v_gene: TRBV7-2; d_gene: TRBD2; abundance: once; j_gene: TRBJ2-5; len: 18; CDR3nt: TGTGCCAGCAGCTTAGCGTTTAAGCGGAGTTGGGAGGGGGAGACCCAGTACTTC; CDR3aa: CASSLAFKRSWEGETQYF
v_gene: TRBV18; d_gene: TRBD2; abundance: -; j_gene: TRBJ2-5; len: 17; CDR3nt: TGTGCCAGCTCACCACCCCGTTGGACTAGCGGAGAAGAGACCCAGTACTTC; CDR3aa: CASSPPRWTSGEETQYF
v_gene: TRBV7-2; d_gene: -; abundance: few; j_gene: TRBJ2-5; len: 14; CDR3nt: TGTGCCAGCAGCTCCTTAGGTGGGGGGGAGACCCAGTACTTC; CDR3aa: CASSSLGGGETQYF
v_gene: TRBV20-1; d_gene: -; abundance: few; j_gene: TRBJ1-1; len: 12; CDR3nt: TGCAGTGCTTGGACGGGAAACACTGAAGCTTTCTTT; CDR3aa: CSAWTGNTEAFF
v_gene: TRBV21-1; d_gene: -; abundance: -; j_gene: TRBJ1-3; len: 15; CDR3nt: TGTGCCAGCAGCACTAAGGACCGAGGCGGAGACACCATATATTTT; CDR3aa: CASSTKDRGGDTIYF